The 4 T cell receptor beta chains listed next were all sequenced from one sample in a study of T cell repertoires in cytomegalovirus infection. TCRdb reanalysed the reads using MiXCR and keeps one entry per CDR3 protein. This table holds around 260,000 distinct CDR3 sequences, around 25% found once. Specimen: PBMCs. The receptors derive from a human donor in good health (CMV status not recorded). Some clones in this sample may be carry-over from other donors' samples.

The CDR3 region is CSARASGADTQYF. In nucleotides, the CDR3 is TGCAGTGCTAGAGCTTCGGGGGCAGATACGCAGTATTTT. The rearrangement joins TRBV20-1 to TRBJ2-3; maybe TRBD2 (6 bases). The CDR3 is made up of 13 amino acids. V lost 1 base to trimming and J lost 4 bases, with 9 bases between them. Per germline, CDR1 DFQATT and CDR2 SNEGSKA (reference sequence).

This chain connects TRBV7-3 to TRBJ2-3, with 10 positions matching TRBD1. The V gene's germline CDR1 is SGHTA and CDR2 FQGTGA. The CDR3 is made up of 17 amino acids. With 5 bases clipped from V and 4 bases from J, the junction kept 12 bases outside the gene matches. CDR3 sequence: CASSLLPLGQGADTQYF. As DNA, the CDR3 is TGTGCCAGCAGCCTACTTCCCCTCGGACAGGGGGCAGATACGCAGTATTTT.

This clonotype was seen only a few times. V gene TRBV7-2 combines with J gene TRBJ2-1, with D possibly TRBD2 on 6 matching bases. V was trimmed by 6 bases and J by 3 bases, leaving 9 bases between them. CDR1 and CDR2 from the germline V gene are SGHTA and FQGNSA. This CDR3 has 13 residues. CDR3 loop: CASRSGLYNEQFF. The CDR3 DNA is TGTGCCAGCAGGAGCGGGCTCTACAATGAGCAGTTCTTC.

The chain has TRBV20-1 and TRBJ2-3; 7 bases align to TRBD1. The V gene's germline CDR1 is DFQATT and CDR2 SNEGSKA (reference sequence). J was trimmed by 0 bases and V by 1 base; bases with no gene match: 4. There are 15 residues in the CDR3. CDR3 in amino acids: CSARGQGESTDTQYF. As DNA, the CDR3 is TGCAGTGCTAGAGGACAGGGCGAGAGCACAGATACGCAGTATTTT.